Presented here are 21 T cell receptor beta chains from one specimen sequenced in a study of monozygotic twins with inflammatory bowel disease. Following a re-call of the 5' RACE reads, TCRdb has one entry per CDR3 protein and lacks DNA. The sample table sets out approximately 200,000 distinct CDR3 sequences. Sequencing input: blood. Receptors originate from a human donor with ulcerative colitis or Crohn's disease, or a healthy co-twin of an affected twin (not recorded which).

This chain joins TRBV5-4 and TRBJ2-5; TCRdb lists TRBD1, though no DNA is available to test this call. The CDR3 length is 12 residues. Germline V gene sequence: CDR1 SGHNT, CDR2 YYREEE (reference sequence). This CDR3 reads CASSSQGVGANF. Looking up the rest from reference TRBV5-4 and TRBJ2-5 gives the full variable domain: ETGVTQSPTHLIKTRGQQVTLRCSSQSGHNTVSWYQQALGQGPQFIFQYYREEENGRGNFPPRFSGLQFPNYSSELNVNALELDDSALYLCASSSQGVGANFGPGTRLLVL.

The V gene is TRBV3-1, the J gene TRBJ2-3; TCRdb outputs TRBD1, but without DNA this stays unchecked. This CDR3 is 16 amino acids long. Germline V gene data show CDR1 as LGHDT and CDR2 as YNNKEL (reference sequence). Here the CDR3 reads CASSPSGGGGVNTQYF.

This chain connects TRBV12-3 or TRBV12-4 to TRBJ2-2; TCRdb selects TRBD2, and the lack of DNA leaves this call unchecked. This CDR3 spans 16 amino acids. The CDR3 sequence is CASSFLLAGAAGELFF.

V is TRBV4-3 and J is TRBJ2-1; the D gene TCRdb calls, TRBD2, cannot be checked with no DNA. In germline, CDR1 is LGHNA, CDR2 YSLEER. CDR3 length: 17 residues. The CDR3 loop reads CASSLTSGTFSYNEQFF.

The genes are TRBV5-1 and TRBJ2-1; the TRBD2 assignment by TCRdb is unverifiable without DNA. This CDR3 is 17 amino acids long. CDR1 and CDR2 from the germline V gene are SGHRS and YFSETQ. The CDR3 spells CASSWGTSGGRGNEQFF.

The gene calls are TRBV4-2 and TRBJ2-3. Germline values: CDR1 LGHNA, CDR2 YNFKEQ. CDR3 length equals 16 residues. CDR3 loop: CASSQVGKVTTDTQYF.

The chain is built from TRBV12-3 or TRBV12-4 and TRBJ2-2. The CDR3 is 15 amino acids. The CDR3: CASTVGTGNTGELFF.

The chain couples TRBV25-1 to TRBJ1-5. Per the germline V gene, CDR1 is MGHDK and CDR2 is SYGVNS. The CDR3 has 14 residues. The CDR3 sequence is CASSESGGTQPQHF. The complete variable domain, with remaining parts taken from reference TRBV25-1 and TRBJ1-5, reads EADIYQTPRYLVIGTGKKITLECSQTMGHDKMYWYQQDPGMELHLIHYSYGVNSTEKGDLSSESTVSRIRTEHFPLTLESARPSHTSQYLCASSESGGTQPQHFGDGTRLSIL.

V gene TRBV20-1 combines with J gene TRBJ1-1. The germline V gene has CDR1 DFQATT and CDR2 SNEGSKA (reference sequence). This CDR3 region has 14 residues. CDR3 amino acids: CSARDRRVGTEAFF.

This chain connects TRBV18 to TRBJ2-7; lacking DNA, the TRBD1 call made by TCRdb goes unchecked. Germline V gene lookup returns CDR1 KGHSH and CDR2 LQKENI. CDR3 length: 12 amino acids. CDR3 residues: CASSPAGKEQYF.

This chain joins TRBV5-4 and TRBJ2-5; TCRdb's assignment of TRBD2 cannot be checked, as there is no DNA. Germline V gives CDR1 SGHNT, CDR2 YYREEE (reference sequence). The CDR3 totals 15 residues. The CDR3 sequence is CASSREYTREETQYF.

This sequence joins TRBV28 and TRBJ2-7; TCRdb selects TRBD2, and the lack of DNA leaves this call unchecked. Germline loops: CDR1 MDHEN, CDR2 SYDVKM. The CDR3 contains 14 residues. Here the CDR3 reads CASLGGSQSYEQYF. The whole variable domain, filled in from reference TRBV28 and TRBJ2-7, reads DVKVTQSSRYLVKRTGEKVFLECVQDMDHENMFWYRQDPGLGLRLIYFSYDVKMKEKGDIPEGYSVSREKKERFSLILESASTNQTSMYLCASLGGSQSYEQYFGPGTRLTVT.

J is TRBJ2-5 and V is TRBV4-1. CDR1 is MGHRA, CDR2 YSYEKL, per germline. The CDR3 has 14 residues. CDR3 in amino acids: CASSLRSNDETQYF.

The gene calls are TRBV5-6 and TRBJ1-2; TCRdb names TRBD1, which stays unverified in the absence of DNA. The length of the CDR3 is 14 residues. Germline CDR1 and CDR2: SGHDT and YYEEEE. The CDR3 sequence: CASSWIRGNYGYTF.

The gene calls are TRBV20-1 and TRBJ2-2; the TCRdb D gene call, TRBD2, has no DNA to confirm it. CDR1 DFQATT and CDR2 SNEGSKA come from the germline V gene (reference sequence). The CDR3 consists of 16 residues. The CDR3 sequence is CSARPTSGGGTGELFF.

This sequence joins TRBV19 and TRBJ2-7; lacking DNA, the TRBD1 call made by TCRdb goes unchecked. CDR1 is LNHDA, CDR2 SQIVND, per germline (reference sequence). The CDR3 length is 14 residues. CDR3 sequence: CASSTPSGMYEQYF.

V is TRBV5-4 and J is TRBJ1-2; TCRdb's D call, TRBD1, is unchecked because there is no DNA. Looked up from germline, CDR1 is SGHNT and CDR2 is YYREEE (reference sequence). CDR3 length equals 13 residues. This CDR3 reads CASSRDNLYGYTF. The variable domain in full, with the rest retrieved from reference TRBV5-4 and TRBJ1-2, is ETGVTQSPTHLIKTRGQQVTLRCSSQSGHNTVSWYQQALGQGPQFIFQYYREEENGRGNFPPRFSGLQFPNYSSELNVNALELDDSALYLCASSRDNLYGYTFGSGTRLTVV.

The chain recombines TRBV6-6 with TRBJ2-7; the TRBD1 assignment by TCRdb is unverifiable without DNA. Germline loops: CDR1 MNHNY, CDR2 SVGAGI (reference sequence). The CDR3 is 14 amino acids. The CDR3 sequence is CASSTRTGAYEQYF.

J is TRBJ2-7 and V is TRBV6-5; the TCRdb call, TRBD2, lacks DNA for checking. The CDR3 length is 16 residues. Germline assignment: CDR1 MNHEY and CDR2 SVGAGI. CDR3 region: CASSYSSGSGSYEQYF.

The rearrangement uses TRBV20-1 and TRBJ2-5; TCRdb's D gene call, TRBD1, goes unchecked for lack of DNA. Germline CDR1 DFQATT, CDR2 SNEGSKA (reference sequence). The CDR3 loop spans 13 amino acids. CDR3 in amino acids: CSASGGRGETQYF.

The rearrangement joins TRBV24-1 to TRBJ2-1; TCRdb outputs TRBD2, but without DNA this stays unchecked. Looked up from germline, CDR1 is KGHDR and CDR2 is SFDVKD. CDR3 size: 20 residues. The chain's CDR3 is CATSDPEGKRESNSYNEQFF.